These 20 T cell receptor beta chains originate from one sample sequenced in a study of blood T cell repertoires in COVID-19. The repertoire was sequenced with immunoSEQ multiplex PCR; TCRdb's copy has only in-frame clones and lacks some. The data hold 250,000 or so clones, with around 84% observed a single time. The material sequenced was PBMCs or T cells enriched from blood (not recorded which). The receptors were sampled from a woman aged 45-65 years who had been exposed to COVID-19.

This clone was detected only once. The CDR3 here is CASSHRELATNEKLFF. CDR3 nucleotides: TGTGCCAGCAGCCACCGGGAACTCGCAACTAATGAAAAACTGTTTTTT. The rearrangement joins TRBV5-5 to TRBJ1-4; D not resolved. Trimming left V 4 bases short and J 0 bases short, with 13 bases between. The CDR3 extends over 16 amino acids. Looked up from germline, CDR1 is SGHKS and CDR2 is YYEKEE (reference sequence).

The chain employs TRBV9 and TRBJ2-1; 10 positions agree with TRBD1. CDR1 is SGDLS and CDR2 is YYNGEE in the germline V gene. The CDR3 has 15 residues. With V trimmed by 3 bases and J by 5 bases, 5 bases remained unmatched. Here the CDR3 DNA reads TGTGCCAGCAGCGCGACAGGGGGCGCCCACAATGAGCAGTTCTTC. Protein sequence: CASSATGGAHNEQFF.

The chain carries TRBV15 and TRBJ1-1; 9 bases match TRBD1. The V and J ends lost 3 bases and 3 bases, in that order; junction bases with no gene match: 5. The CDR3 is made up of 15 amino acids. Germline CDR1 LNHNV, CDR2 YYDKDF (reference sequence). The CDR3 sequence is CATSSPGQGHTEAFF. The CDR3 nucleotides read TGTGCCACCAGCAGCCCCGGACAGGGGCACACTGAAGCTTTCTTT.

The chain is built from TRBV2 and TRBJ1-3, with 7 nucleotides matching TRBD1. Germline V lookup: CDR1 SNHLY, CDR2 FYNNEI. The CDR3 spans 14 residues. Trimming at V came to 6 bases and at J to 0 bases, leaving 2 bases not matched to a gene. The CDR3, as DNA: TGTGCCAGCAGGGGACAGATCTCTGGAAACACCATATATTTT. This sequence encodes CASRGQISGNTIYF.

The chain carries TRBV6-5 and TRBJ1-6, with D possibly TRBD1 on 5 matching bases. CDR1 and CDR2 (germline): MNHEY, SVGAGI. The V and J ends lost 7 bases and 10 bases respectively, with 14 bases between them. The CDR3 length is 13 residues. The CDR3 DNA follows: TGTGCCAGCAAGCCGACAGACTTATCACCCCTCCACTTT. Its translation: CASKPTDLSPLHF.

The chain has TRBV5-1 and TRBJ1-5, with TRBD1 identical over 7 bases. The germline CDR1 and CDR2 sequences are SGHRS and YFSETQ. This CDR3 has 13 residues. The junction had 0 bases not matched to a gene; V was cut back by 0 bases and J by 6 bases. Here the CDR3 DNA reads TGCGCCAGCAGCTTGGGGGACAGTCAGCCCCAGCATTTT. Encoded protein: CASSLGDSQPQHF.

The V call is TRBV7-2, the J call TRBJ2-5, with 11 nucleotides matching TRBD1. Per germline, CDR1 SGHTA and CDR2 FQGNSA. The CDR3 loop spans 13 amino acids. Losses at the gene ends were 5 bases for V and 7 bases for J; bases not matched to a gene: 3. The CDR3: CASSVGQGGTQYF. CDR3 nucleotide sequence: TGTGCCAGCAGCGTGGGACAGGGGGGGACCCAGTACTTC.

The chain is built from TRBV28 and TRBJ1-2; D perhaps matches TRBD1 (5 bases). Germline values: CDR1 MDHEN, CDR2 SYDVKM. V gave up 3 bases and J gave up 3 bases, with 11 bases separating them. The CDR3 totals 14 residues. The CDR3 DNA reads as TGTGCCAGCAGTTTTTTCGAGACAGACTATGGCTACACCTTC. Translating it yields CASSFFETDYGYTF.

The chain has TRBV29-1 and TRBJ1-1; D call uncertain. V was pared by 3 bases and J by 1 base, with 12 bases between. Germline V CDR1 and CDR2: SQVTM, ANQGSEA. This CDR3 has 14 amino acids. CDR3 in amino acids: CSVDRGLGNTEAFF. CDR3 DNA: TGCAGCGTTGACAGAGGGTTGGGGAACACTGAAGCTTTCTTT.

The chain has TRBV29-1 and TRBJ2-1, with TRBD1 identical over 9 bases. The CDR3 is 15 amino acids. J gave up 2 bases and V 6 bases, and 8 bases lay outside the gene matches. Germline loops: CDR1 SQVTM, CDR2 ANQGSEA. The CDR3 reads CSVDRGSLPYNEQFF. The CDR3 DNA sequence: TGCAGCGTGGACAGGGGTTCGCTTCCCTACAATGAGCAGTTCTTC.

The V call is TRBV6-4, the J call TRBJ2-1, with TRBD2 identical over 12 bases. The length of the CDR3 is 16 residues. After removal of 4 bases from V and 7 bases from J, the junction contained 8 bases not matched to a gene. Germline CDR1 reads MRHNA; CDR2 reads SNTAGT. DNA for the CDR3: TGTGCCAGCAGTGCCAATCTAGCGGGGGGGAAGAATGAGCAGTTCTTC. Amino acid sequence: CASSANLAGGKNEQFF.

This chain connects TRBV7-2 to TRBJ1-1; D gene unclear. The CDR3 loop spans 14 amino acids. The germline V and J ends were trimmed by 0 bases and 7 bases, with 12 bases remaining between them. Germline CDR1 SGHTA, CDR2 FQGNSA. The CDR3 is CASSLARTHDEAFF. The CDR3 DNA sequence: TGTGCCAGCAGCTTAGCGCGGACTCACGATGAAGCTTTCTTT.

Here the CDR3 reads CASSFGGRNYGYTF. CDR3 in DNA: TGTGCCAGCAGCTTCGGAGGAAGGAACTATGGCTACACCTTC. The chain combines TRBV6-2 or TRBV6-3 with TRBJ1-2; D call uncertain. Germline V gene data show CDR1 as MNHEY and CDR2 as SVGEGT. Trimming cost V 6 bases and J 2 bases, with 13 bases left between them. The CDR3 length is 14 residues.

The count of this clone is one. The chain carries TRBV19 and TRBJ2-1; unclear D gene. Trimming took off 8 bases at V and 6 bases at J, with 5 bases between the two ends. Germline CDR1 and CDR2: LNHDA and SQIVND (reference sequence). This CDR3 region has 10 residues. The CDR3: CASGRNEQFF. The CDR3 DNA follows: TGTGCCAGTGGCCGCAATGAGCAGTTCTTC.

The CDR3 sequence is CASSALPGRTQYF. CDR3 DNA sequence: TGTGCCAGCAGTGCCCTTCCAGGTAGAACGCAGTATTTT. V usage is TRBV6-4 and J usage is TRBJ2-3; the D is unclear. CDR3 size: 13 residues. The V and J ends lost 4 bases and 9 bases respectively, with 14 bases between them. Germline CDR1 reads MRHNA; CDR2 reads SNTAGT.

Many counts were recorded for this clone. For the CDR3, the DNA is TGTGCCAGCAGCCGGACAGGGGGCACCGGGGAGCTGTTTTTT. It is translated as CASSRTGGTGELFF. The chain links TRBV5-4 to TRBJ2-2; 10 nucleotides line up with TRBD1. The V gene end was trimmed by 4 bases and the J gene end by 4 bases; junction bases not matched to a gene: 1. The CDR3 is 14 residues long. Germline V CDR1 and CDR2: SGHNT, YYREEE (reference sequence).

The sample holds a few counts of this clone. J is TRBJ1-1 and V is TRBV5-4, with 7 nucleotides matching TRBD1. Germline V gene data show CDR1 as SGHNT and CDR2 as YYREEE (reference sequence). This CDR3 contains 15 residues. V shed 1 base and J 3 bases; nucleotides not matched to a gene: 6. DNA of the CDR3: TGTGCCAGCAGCTTGCAGTCACAGGGGCACACTGAAGCTTTCTTT. Translated, it gives CASSLQSQGHTEAFF.

This chain joins TRBV13 and TRBJ2-5; 15 nucleotides line up with TRBD2. The V and J ends lost 4 bases and 4 bases, in that order; junction bases with no gene match: 4. The CDR3 runs to 16 residues. The germline V gene has CDR1 PRHDT and CDR2 FYEKMQ (reference sequence). The CDR3 protein is CASSWTSGGERETQYF. CDR3 sequence (DNA): TGTGCCAGCAGCTGGACTAGCGGGGGGGAGAGAGAGACCCAGTACTTC.

The V call is TRBV3-1 (or the pseudogene TRBV3-2), the J call TRBJ2-1, with 9 bases matching TRBD2. Trimming took 4 bases from V and 10 from J; bases not matched to a gene: 11. Germline lookup yields CDR1 LGHDT and CDR2 YNNKEL (reference sequence). This CDR3 has 15 amino acids. The CDR3, as DNA: TGTGCCAGCAGCCCACGCCCTAGCGGGGTAGGGGAGCAGTTCTTC. Translation: CASSPRPSGVGEQFF.

The chain links TRBV19 to TRBJ2-3; 8 nucleotides match TRBD2. The V gene end was trimmed by 6 bases and the J gene end by 0 bases; junction bases not matched to a gene: 8. CDR1 and CDR2 from the germline V gene are LNHDA and SQIVND (reference sequence). The CDR3 loop spans 16 amino acids. The CDR3 is CASRQVGTRSTDTQYF. CDR3 nucleotides: TGTGCCAGTAGACAGGTTGGGACTAGAAGCACAGATACGCAGTATTTT.